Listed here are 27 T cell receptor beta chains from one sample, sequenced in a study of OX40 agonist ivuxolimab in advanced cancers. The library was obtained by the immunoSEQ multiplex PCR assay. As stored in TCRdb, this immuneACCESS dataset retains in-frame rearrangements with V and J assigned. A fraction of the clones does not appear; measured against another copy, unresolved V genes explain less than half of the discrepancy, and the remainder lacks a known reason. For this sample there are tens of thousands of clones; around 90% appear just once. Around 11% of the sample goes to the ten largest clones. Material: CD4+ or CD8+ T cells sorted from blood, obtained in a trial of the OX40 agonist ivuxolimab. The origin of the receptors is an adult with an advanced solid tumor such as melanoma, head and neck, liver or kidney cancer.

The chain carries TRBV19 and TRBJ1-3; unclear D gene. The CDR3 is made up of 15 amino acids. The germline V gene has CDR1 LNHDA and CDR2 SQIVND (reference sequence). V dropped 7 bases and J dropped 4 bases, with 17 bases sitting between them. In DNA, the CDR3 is TGTGCCAGTACTCGACCCACCGTAATCGGAAACACCATATATTTT. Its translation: CASTRPTVIGNTIYF.

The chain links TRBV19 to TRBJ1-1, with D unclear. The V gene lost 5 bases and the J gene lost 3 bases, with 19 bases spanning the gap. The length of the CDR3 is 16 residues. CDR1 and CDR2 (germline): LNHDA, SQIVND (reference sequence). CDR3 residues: CASSYLQAQRDTEAFF. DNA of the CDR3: TGTGCCAGTAGTTACCTCCAGGCGCAAAGGGACACTGAAGCTTTCTTT.

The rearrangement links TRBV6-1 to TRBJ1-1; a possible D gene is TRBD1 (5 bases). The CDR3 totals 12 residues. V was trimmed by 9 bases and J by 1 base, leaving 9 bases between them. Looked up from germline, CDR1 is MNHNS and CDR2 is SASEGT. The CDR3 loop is CASGRGNTEAFF. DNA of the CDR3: TGTGCCAGTGGGAGGGGGAACACTGAAGCTTTCTTT.

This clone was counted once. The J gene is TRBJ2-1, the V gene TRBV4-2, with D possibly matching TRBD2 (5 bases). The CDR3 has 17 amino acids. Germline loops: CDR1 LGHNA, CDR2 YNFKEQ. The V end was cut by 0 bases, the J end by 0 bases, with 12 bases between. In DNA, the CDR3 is TGTGCCAGCAGCCAAGAATCCGGGATAAGCTCCTACAATGAGCAGTTCTTC. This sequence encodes CASSQESGISSYNEQFF.

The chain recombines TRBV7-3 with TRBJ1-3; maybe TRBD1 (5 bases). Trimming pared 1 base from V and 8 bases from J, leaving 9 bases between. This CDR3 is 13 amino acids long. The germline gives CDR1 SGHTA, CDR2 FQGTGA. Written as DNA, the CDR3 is TGTGCCAGCAGCTTAAGTGGGGGTGACACCATATATTTT. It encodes CASSLSGGDTIYF.

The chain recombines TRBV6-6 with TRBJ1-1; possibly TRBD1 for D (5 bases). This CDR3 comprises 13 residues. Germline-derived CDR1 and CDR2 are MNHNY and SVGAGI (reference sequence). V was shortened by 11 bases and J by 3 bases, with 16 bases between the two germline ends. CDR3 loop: CAVVTEGDTEAFF. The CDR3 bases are TGTGCCGTTGTTACCGAAGGGGACACTGAAGCTTTCTTT.

Here the CDR3 reads CASTLFTHSAIGSNEKLFF. CDR3 bases: TGTGCCAGCACCCTCTTCACTCACTCCGCAATAGGGTCTAATGAAAAACTGTTTTTT. This sequence joins TRBV7-8 and TRBJ1-4; D remains ambiguous. Germline CDR1 is SGHVS and CDR2 is FQNEAQ. This CDR3 has 19 amino acids. Deletions cut 7 bases from V and 3 bases from J, with 27 bases between.

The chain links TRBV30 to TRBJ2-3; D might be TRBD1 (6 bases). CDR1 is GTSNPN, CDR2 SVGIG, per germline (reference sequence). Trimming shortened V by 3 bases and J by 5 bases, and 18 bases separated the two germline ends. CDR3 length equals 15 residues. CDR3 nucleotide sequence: TGTGCCTGGAGCGAACAGGGTATCAATGTAGATACGCAGTATTTT. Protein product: CAWSEQGINVDTQYF.

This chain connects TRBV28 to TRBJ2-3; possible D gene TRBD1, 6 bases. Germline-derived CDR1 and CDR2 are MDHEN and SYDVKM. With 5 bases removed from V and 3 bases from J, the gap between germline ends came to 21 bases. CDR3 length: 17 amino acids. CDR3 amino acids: CASSDLRGSAVTDTQYF. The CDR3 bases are TGTGCCAGCAGTGACCTCAGGGGTAGCGCTGTTACAGATACGCAGTATTTT.

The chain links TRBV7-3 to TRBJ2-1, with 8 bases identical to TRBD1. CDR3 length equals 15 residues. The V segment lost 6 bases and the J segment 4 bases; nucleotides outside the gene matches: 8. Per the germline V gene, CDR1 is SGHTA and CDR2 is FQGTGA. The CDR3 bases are TGTGCCAGCAGAGCCGGGACAGGACTATACAATGAGCAGTTCTTC. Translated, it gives CASRAGTGLYNEQFF.

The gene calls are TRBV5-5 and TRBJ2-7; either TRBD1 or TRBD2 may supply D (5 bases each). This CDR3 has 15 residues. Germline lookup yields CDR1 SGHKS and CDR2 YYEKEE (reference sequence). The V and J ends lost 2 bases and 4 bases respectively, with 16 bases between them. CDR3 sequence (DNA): TGTGCCAGCAGCTTCCGGGGCCAAGAGGCTTACGAGCAGTACTTC. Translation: CASSFRGQEAYEQYF.

The CDR3 here is CASSAGGTYEQYF. The CDR3 nucleotides read TGTGCCAGTAGTGCGGGAGGGACCTACGAGCAGTACTTC. The chain carries TRBV19 and TRBJ2-7, with TRBD2 matching over 9 bases. The V gene end was trimmed by 5 bases and the J gene end by 2 bases; junction bases not matched to a gene: 1. CDR3 length: 13 amino acids. Per germline, CDR1 LNHDA and CDR2 SQIVND (reference sequence).

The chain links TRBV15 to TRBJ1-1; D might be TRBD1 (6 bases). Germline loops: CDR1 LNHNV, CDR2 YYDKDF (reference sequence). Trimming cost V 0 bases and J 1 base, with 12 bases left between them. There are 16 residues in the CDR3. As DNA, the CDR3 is TGTGCCACCAGCAGAGAGGGGGGCAGCCAGAACACTGAAGCTTTCTTT. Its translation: CATSREGGSQNTEAFF.

CDR3 protein: CASSPGRSTNEQYF. In DNA form, the CDR3 reads TGTGCCAGCAGCCCCGGGAGGTCGACGAACGAGCAGTACTTC. The rearrangement links TRBV13 to TRBJ2-7; 7 bases fit TRBD2. The CDR3 contains 14 residues. The V gene end was trimmed by 5 bases and the J gene end by 5 bases; junction bases not matched to a gene: 9. CDR1 PRHDT and CDR2 FYEKMQ come from the germline V gene (reference sequence).

The DNA of the CDR3 is TGTGCCATCAGTGAATCCCCCCCTAACTATGGCTACACCTTC. Its translation: CAISESPPNYGYTF. This chain connects TRBV10-3 to TRBJ1-2; no firm D call. V lost 3 bases and J lost 0, with 8 bases in between. The CDR3 contains 14 residues. CDR1 is ENHRY, CDR2 SYGVKD, per germline.

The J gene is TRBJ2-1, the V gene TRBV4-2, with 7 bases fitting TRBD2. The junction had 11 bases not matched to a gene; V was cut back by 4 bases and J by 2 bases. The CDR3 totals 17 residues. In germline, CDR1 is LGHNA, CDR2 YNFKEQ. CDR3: CASSPLMGGGAYNEQFF. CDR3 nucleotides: TGTGCCAGCAGCCCTCTCATGGGGGGGGGAGCCTACAATGAGCAGTTCTTC.

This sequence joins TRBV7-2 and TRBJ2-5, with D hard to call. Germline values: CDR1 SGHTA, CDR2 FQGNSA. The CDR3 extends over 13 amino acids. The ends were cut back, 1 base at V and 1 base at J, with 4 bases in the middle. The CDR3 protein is CASSLGSQETQYF. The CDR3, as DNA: TGTGCCAGCAGCTTAGGTAGCCAAGAGACCCAGTACTTC.

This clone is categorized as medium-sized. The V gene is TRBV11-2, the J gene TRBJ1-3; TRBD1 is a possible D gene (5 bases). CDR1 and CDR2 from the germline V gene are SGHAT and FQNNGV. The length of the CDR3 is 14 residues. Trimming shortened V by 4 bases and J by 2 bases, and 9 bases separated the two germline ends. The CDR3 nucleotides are TGTGCCAGCAGCTGGGGGACTCCTGGAAACACCATATATTTT. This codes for CASSWGTPGNTIYF.

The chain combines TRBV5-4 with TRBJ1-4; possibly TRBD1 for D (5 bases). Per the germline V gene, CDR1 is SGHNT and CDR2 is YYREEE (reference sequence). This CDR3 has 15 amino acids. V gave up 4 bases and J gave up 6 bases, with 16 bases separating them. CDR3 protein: CASSPEVGGDEKLFF. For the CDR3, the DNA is TGTGCCAGCAGCCCGGAGGTCGGGGGGGATGAAAAACTGTTTTTT.

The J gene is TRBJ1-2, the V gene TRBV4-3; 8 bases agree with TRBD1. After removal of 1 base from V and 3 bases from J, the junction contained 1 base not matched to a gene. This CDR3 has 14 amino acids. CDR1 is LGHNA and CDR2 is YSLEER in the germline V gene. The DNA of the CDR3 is TGCGCCAGCAGCCAAGGACAGGGGTACTATGGCTACACCTTC. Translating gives CASSQGQGYYGYTF.

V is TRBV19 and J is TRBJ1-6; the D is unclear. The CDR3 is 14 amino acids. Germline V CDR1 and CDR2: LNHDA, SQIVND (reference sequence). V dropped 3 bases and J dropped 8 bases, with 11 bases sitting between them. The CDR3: CASSISGDYSPLHF. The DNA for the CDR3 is TGTGCCAGTAGTATTTCCGGGGATTATTCACCCCTCCACTTT. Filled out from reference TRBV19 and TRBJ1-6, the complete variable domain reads DGGITQSPKYLFRKEGQNVTLSCEQNLNHDAMYWYRQDPGQGLRLIYYSQIVNDFQKGDIAEGYSVSREKKESFPLTVTSAQKNPTAFYLCASSISGDYSPLHFGNGTRLTVT.

CDR3 DNA sequence: TGTGCCAGCAGCTTAGAATCGGACAGGGGGGCATACGAGCAGTACTTC. Residues: CASSLESDRGAYEQYF. The genes are TRBV11-3 and TRBJ2-5, with 10 positions matching TRBD1. The J call could be wrong; TRBJ2-7 is a better fit for the DNA end. The CDR3 runs to 16 residues. Looked up from germline, CDR1 is SGHNT and CDR2 is YENEEA.

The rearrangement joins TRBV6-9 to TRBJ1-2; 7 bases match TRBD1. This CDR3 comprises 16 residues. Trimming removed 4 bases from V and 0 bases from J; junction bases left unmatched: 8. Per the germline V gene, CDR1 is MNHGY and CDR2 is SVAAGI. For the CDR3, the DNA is TGTGCCAGCAGTTCTCAAGGGACAGCTTCTAACTATGGCTACACCTTC. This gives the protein CASSSQGTASNYGYTF.

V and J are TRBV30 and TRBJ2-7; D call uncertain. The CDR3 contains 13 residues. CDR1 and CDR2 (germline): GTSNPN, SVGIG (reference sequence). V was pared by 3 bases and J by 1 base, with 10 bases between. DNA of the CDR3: TGTGCCTGGAGCCAGGACGGTTCCTACGAGCAGTACTTC. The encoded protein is CAWSQDGSYEQYF.

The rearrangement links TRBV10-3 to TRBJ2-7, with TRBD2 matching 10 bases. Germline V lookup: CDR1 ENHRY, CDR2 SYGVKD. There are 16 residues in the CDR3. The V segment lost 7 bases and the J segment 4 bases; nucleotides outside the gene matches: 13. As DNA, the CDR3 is TGTGCCATCACCGGGTCTAGCGGGGGCCCTACTTACGAGCAGTACTTC. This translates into CAITGSSGGPTYEQYF.

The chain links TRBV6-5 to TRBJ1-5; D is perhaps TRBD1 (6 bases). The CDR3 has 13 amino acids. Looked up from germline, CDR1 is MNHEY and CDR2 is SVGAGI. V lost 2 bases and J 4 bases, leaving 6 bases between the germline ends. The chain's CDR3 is CASSYTGNQPQHF. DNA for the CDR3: TGTGCCAGCAGTTACACAGGGAATCAGCCCCAGCATTTT.

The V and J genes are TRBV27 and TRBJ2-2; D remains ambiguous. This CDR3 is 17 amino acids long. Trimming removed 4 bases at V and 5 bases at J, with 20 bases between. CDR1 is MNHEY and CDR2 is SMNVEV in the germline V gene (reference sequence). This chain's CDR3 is CASSSPPLGTGTGELFF. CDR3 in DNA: TGTGCCAGCAGTTCCCCCCCCTTAGGAACGGGTACCGGGGAGCTGTTTTTT.